Described below is a single TCR beta chain sequence and its context. Its recognized antigen is unknown. No much larger clonotype is one base removed from it; base qualities were not supplied. The data are from a study of post-analysis software for immune sequencing data (dated by TCRdb to 2014 to 2015). Notes on the research overall: Relapsing-remitting, secondary progressive and progressive-relapsing multiple sclerosis were recorded as disease courses, and subtype annotation was lacking for some patients. Patient repertoires were compared against roughly 12 previously published healthy control repertoires from donors aged 6 to 25 years. A subset of samples was prepared in parallel using single-end sample barcoding, then pooled and co-amplified after Illumina adapter ligation. The paper as a whole reports these results and caveats: The control group was slightly older than the multiple sclerosis patient group. Significantly lower normalized Chao1 diversity was found in multiple sclerosis patients than in controls, suggesting substantial peripheral T-cell clonal expansion. Patients showed significantly higher frequencies than controls for about 5 TRBV segments, among them TRBV5-6, TRBV5-1 and TRBV20-1. When samples were clustered directly using the F measure, samples prepared in the same batch co-clustered strongly, which prompted a batch-effect correction.

CDR1 and CDR2 (SGDLS, YYNGEE) derive from the germline V gene. Unmatched junction bases come to 11, with V trimmed by 5 bases and J by 6 bases. Reading from cysteine to phenylalanine, the CDR3 counts 15 amino acids. The entry retains the CDR3 DNA only, 45 bases that are in frame from base 1. The protocol used for the library was PCR. Sequencing was carried out with an Illumina HiSeq 2500. To reduce PCR and sequencing biases, unique molecular identifiers were built into the TCR beta cDNA libraries. Approximately 500,000 cDNA molecules were obtained for every 1 to 10 million input T cells, so each molecule roughly corresponded to one T cell. The patient libraries were prepared and sequenced with the same protocol used for the earlier healthy control dataset. Within a given batch, samples were prepared together, multiplexed and sequenced on the same HiSeq lane. Processing in the source paper ran as follows. Raw barcoded reads were processed with MIGEC, discarding single-read molecular identifier groups before consensus assembly and CDR3 extraction. VDJtools was used for post-analysis of the clonotype tables, with diversity normalized by down-sampling every dataset to the smallest sample size. In repertoire overlap clustering, CDR3 amino acid sequences, but not nucleotide sequences, were matched to correct batch-related cross-sample contamination. TCRdb passed the public sequencing reads through fastp at Q25 and MiXCR, retaining productive beta sequences. Entries that share a CDR3 protein sequence are merged under the most common genes and DNA. TCRdb's processing, not the authors' own work, is the source of the V and J calls. Across this sample there are about 820,000 distinct CDR3 sequences, with approximately 50% seen only once. About 4.5% of the sample belongs to the ten largest clones.

TCR beta repertoires were profiled from peripheral blood of 10 to 15 young patients with multiple sclerosis to demonstrate the VDJtools post-analysis software. The multiple sclerosis patients were children and adolescents between roughly 6 and 17 years of age. Sequencing was carried out using blood. The sequence was collected from a girl under 18 with multiple sclerosis. Here the chain combines TRBV9 and TRBJ2-1; 7 of the junction bases match TRBD2. The nucleotides read TGTGCCAGCAGTAACAGTGGGGGGGTCCTCAATGAGCAGTTCTTC. Translated, this is CASSNSGGVLNEQFF.